The subject of this entry is one TCR beta chain. There is no known antigen for this receptor. One base away there is no much larger clone; base qualities are not given. The library was built by means of the immunoSEQ multiplex PCR assay. The multiplex PCR relied on a mix of 60 forward primers for TCR Vbeta segments and 13 reverse primers for TCR Jbeta segments. The CDR3 region of rearranged TCR beta genes was amplified from genomic DNA by a multiplex PCR assay. The Illumina HiSeq System was used to sequence the amplified TCR beta libraries as 87-base-pair reads. Per the authors' processing: A later analysis tallied roughly 80 million unique TCR beta chains across the roughly 610 repertoires, and around 9.9 million of those chains were shared by two or more donors. To remove PCR and sequencing errors, raw reads were error-corrected and collapsed into unique sequences using a nearest-neighbor algorithm that merged closely related sequences. Alignment of CDR3 sequences to IMGT reference sequences was used to assign V, D and J gene segments. For a sequence to be retained, a match of at least six nucleotides was required to both a V gene segment and a J gene segment. Rearrangements were classified as productive when the CDR3 lacked stop codons and remained in frame with V and J, and all other rearrangements were classified as non-productive. CDR3 was defined according to IMGT convention as the region running from the second conserved V-encoded cysteine to the conserved J-encoded phenylalanine. Sequences without an unambiguous match to a single V gene segment were excluded from the earlier analysis of over 500 of the donors. An earlier analysis of fewer than 750 of the donors classified V segments as functional when productive rearrangements were above 56.7% and as segregating when the standard deviation between donors was above 5%. To diagnose cytomegalovirus status from the catalog of TCR beta chain sequences, a statistical classification framework was built. In a later analysis, V and J genes were assigned by comparing TCR nucleotide sequences against IMGT/GENE-DB human TR gene sequences. In a later analysis, CDR3 sequences and most-parsimonious VDJ recombination scenarios were assigned using the TCRdist pipeline. A later analysis defined each TCR beta chain by its CDR3 amino acid sequence plus V-gene family, and excluded reads lacking a unique V-gene family. In a later analysis, approximately 640 highly shared, low-generation-probability nucleotide sequences were removed to address suspected cross-contamination and a sequencing artifact. A later analysis calculated a clonal expansion index for each public chain from normalized within-repertoire ranks of inferred template counts. Generation probabilities in a later analysis came from a VDJ recombination model fitted to out-of-frame rearrangements, and those results were checked against IGoR. In a later analysis, hypergeometric tests were used to score TCR-TCR, TCR-HLA and TCR-CMV co-occurrence, with a repertoire-size bias correction applied to TCR pairs. A later analysis estimated false discovery rates by permuting HLA or CMV assignments 20 times. A later analysis grouped co-occurring TCRs with DBSCAN, adding TCRdist sequence similarity when clustering within HLA-allele-positive subsets. Co-occurrence clustering excluded repertoires with fewer than 30,000 or more than 120,000 public chains, plus five with anomalous nucleotide sharing. TCRdb took this table from immuneACCESS and kept in-frame rearrangements with V and J called. Such tables lack part of the clones; where checked against another copy, unresolved V genes explain under half of the gap, and the rest is unexplained. The V and J calls and clone size were taken over from that table, and D and trimming were inferred from the DNA. Counted in this sample were 150,000 to 200,000 clones; about 80% of them appeared once. The top ten constitute 6% to 7.5% of the sample.

The data are from a study of cytomegalovirus exposure and HLA in healthy donors (dated by TCRdb to 2017 to 2019). For context, the study as a whole: According to an earlier analysis of a few hundred of the donors, about 190 million T cells yielded 120 million or so unique TCR beta sequences and more than 250 Gb of sequence data. An early release covering 550 to 700 HLA-typed donors comprised about 310 gigabases of sequencing data and approximately 85 million unique TCR sequences. Among the roughly 390 genotyped donors, 75% to 90% belonged to the genetic ancestry cluster associated with self-reported Caucasian donors. The study was designed to test whether signatures of past pathogen exposure could be identified by cataloging public T cell receptors. The study used immunosequencing to profile the T cell repertoires of approximately 630 subjects and linked those repertoires to cytomegalovirus serostatus. In addition to the first cohort of 650 to 800 subjects, a separate validation cohort of approximately 110 different subjects was used. High-throughput TCR immunosequencing, statistical association of individual TCRs with disease status, and machine learning were combined to predict cytomegalovirus infection status. To study patterns of TCR occurrence, a later analysis re-analyzed previously published TCR beta repertoires from several hundred donors and added high-resolution HLA genotyping. In the later analysis, no new phenotypic data were used to find candidate immune exposures; instead, reliance was placed on TCR beta sequences and their occurrence across donors. An earlier analysis of approximately 580 of the donors used high-throughput TCR beta sequencing to judge whether each TCR beta V gene segment behaved as functional or pseudogenic. Donor age, sex, ethnicity and CMV serostatus were compiled together with the repertoire data. A later genetic analysis used genome-wide SNP genotypes for about 60% of the roughly 700 donors, treating that subset as a discovery cohort. Every discovery cohort repertoire had been produced on one sequencing platform. Both class I and class II loci were covered by HLA typing, at four-digit resolution. Typing coverage varied by locus: roughly 629-630 donors for A, B, C, DRB1 and DQB1; about 520 for DQA1; around 610 for DPA1; around 490 for DPB1. About five DR-DQ haplotypes were handled as single units for association and clustering, since linkage in the cohort was strong. Across 300 to 500 genotyped donors of the cohort, an average of roughly 230,000 unique TCR beta nucleotide sequences per donor were sequenced, and roughly 17% of those sequences were non-productive. Broader findings and caveats from the paper: Assigning TCR associations to individual alleles was difficult when HLA alleles, especially DR and DQ, strongly co-occurred. Correlated functional status among segregating V segments might be attributable to linkage disequilibrium, but an unknown experimental factor could not be ruled out. Most CMV-associated TCR beta chains appeared to be HLA-restricted in a later analysis, and the HLA associations seemed to be driven largely by CMV exposure. In a later analysis, HLA-associated TCR beta chains were found to be more clonally expanded and to have lower generation probabilities than equally common non-associated chains. In a later analysis, TCR association rates were found to vary across HLA loci, with the most associated TCRs seen for DRB1 alleles and the fewest for HLA-C alleles. Several of the top co-occurrence clusters appeared to be linked to parvovirus B19, influenza, CMV and Epstein-Barr virus, according to a later analysis. A later genetic analysis reported fewer N-insertions in productive TCRs among donors in an Asian-associated ancestry cluster than the roughly 700-donor mean. V-gene and J-gene trimming of TCR beta chains was associated with a missense DCLRE1C variant in a later genetic analysis, and the association was replicated in an independent cohort. Three of the identified cytomegalovirus-associated TCR beta chains were confirmed in vitro to be specific for cytomegalovirus antigens. Some 15 rarely observed V segments, including chromosome 9 orphons, were excluded from the earlier analysis of several hundred of the donors because counts were too low. A cluster of highly shared sequence variants was judged likely to be a technical artifact of the sequencing pipeline. Because the 87-base-pair reads could not distinguish some IMGT-functional V segments, including TRBV6-2 and TRBV6-3, those segments were excluded. A further reported finding was that TCR beta sequences accurately predicted the HLA-A and HLA-B alleles for most subjects in the first cohort. This cohort had only TCR beta chains sequenced, and the lack of alpha or paired-chain data limited which features could be detected. In the study, approximately 150 TCR beta chains were listed as associated with cytomegalovirus. It was suggested by the authors that the approach could potentially be generalized to other disease states and immunological phenotypes. Because HLA typing was missing for some donors at each locus, association tests included only the typed subset. Cytomegalovirus status was reported to be diagnosed by the classifier with high specificity and sensitivity in both the original and validation cohorts. In an earlier analysis of some 550 of the donors, most TCR beta V segments were observed in productive rearrangements about 87% or about 30% of the time, broadly matching IMGT annotations. In a later analysis, around 15,000 TCR beta sequences were associated with specific HLA alleles at a false discovery rate of 0.05. CMV serostatus was the only immune exposure information available for the cohort. Roughly uniform sequencing depth across donors was assumed in presence/absence analyses, although this assumption may not hold. Most TCR sequences were seen in very few donors, while some public TCRs were found in many individuals.

Measured from the cysteine to the phenylalanine, the CDR3 is 14 residues long. CDR3 DNA is the only sequence kept; it has 42 bases, read in frame from the first base. The V end loses 6 bases and the J end loses 5 bases, and a stretch of 13 bases separates them. Via the germline V gene, CDR1 is SGHAT and CDR2 FQNNGV. The cohort consisted of approximately 690 healthy bone marrow donors. At the time of sampling, all cohort members were nominally healthy, though unrecorded immune exposures were likely present. The donor tested CMV seropositive, placing the donor among the 250 to 300 seropositive members of the cohort. Every donor gave a peripheral blood sample, and the peripheral blood mononuclear cells from that sample were used for TCR beta sequencing. Genomic DNA extraction from the blood cell samples was performed with the Qiagen DNeasy Blood Extraction Kit.

Material for sequencing was PBMCs. Recombination linked TRBV11-2 to TRBJ2-2, with TRBD2 as a weak D call on 5 bases. The TCR sequence derives from a man aged 30-40 years in good health and CMV-seropositive. For the CDR3, the sequence is CASRGLRRTGELFF. In nucleotide form, the sequence is TGTGCCAGCAGGGGTCTTCGGAGGACCGGGGAGCTGTTTTTT.